These T cell receptor beta chains were read from a single sample in a study of shared clonotypes between healthy human individuals. The repertoire was sequenced with immunoSEQ multiplex PCR; TCRdb's copy has only in-frame clones and lacks some. This sample has about 2.4 million clones, with roughly nine tenths found just once. Sequencing used naive CD4+ T cells sorted from blood. These receptor sequences come from a young man in good health. Both conserved end residues are part of each CDR3. Fields, in order: D gene, J gene, clone size, V gene, CDR3 DNA, CDR3 protein. A D gene is named only where the DNA matches it firmly. The size entry is marked missing in some rows and otherwise reads once, few, many or a size class.

. TRBJ1-4 . TRBV5-5 TGTGCCAGCAGCTTGGGGGCAGGGAGCCTTAATGAAAAACTGTTTTTT CASSLGAGSLNEKLFF
. TRBJ2-3 . TRBV11-3 TGTGCCAGCAGCTTATGGGCAGATACGCAGTATTTT CASSLWADTQYF
. TRBJ2-3 . TRBV9 TGTGCCAGCAGCCCGATTGGCACAGATACGCAGTATTTT CASSPIGTDTQYF
. TRBJ2-3 . TRBV6-4 TGTGCCAGCAGTAAAACGGGGGAAAAAGGTAGGCAGTATTTT CASSKTGEKGRQYF
TRBD1 TRBJ1-2 . TRBV11-2 TGTGCCAGCAGCTTAACTGGACAGGGCAACTATGGCTACACCTTC CASSLTGQGNYGYTF
. TRBJ1-4 . TRBV11-2 TGTGCCAGCAGCTTCAGTGAAAATGAAAAACTGTTTTTT CASSFSENEKLFF
. TRBJ1-2 . TRBV30 TGTGCCTGGAACCGGGACGTCTATGGCTACACCTTC CAWNRDVYGYTF
. TRBJ1-2 . TRBV30 TGTGCCTGGATTCACACCTCTAACTATGGCTACACCTTC CAWIHTSNYGYTF
. TRBJ2-5 . TRBV28 TGTGCCAGCAGTAGGACAGACCAAGAGACCCAGTACTTC CASSRTDQETQYF
TRBD1 TRBJ2-6 . TRBV15 TGTGCCACCAGCAGGGGACAGGCTCCTTCTGGGGCCAACGTCCTGACTTTC CATSRGQAPSGANVLTF
. TRBJ2-7 once TRBV18 TGTGCCAGCTCACCAACCACATCCTCCTACGAGCAGTACTTC CASSPTTSSYEQYF
. TRBJ1-5 . TRBV19 TGTGCCAGTAGTATCCAGTCCAATCAGCCCCAGCATTTT CASSIQSNQPQHF
. TRBJ2-3 . TRBV19 TGTGCCAGTAGTACCCTCCAAGGTCTGGCTGGCACAGATACGCAGTATTTT CASSTLQGLAGTDTQYF
. TRBJ1-5 . TRBV19 TGTGCCAGCACCGCCTCGGGGGGGCCGCCTTATCAGCCCCAGCATTTT CASTASGGPPYQPQHF
. TRBJ1-4 . TRBV18 TGTGCCAGCTCACCATTGAGTACGGCTGCAACTAATGAAAAACTGTTTTTT CASSPLSTAATNEKLFF
. TRBJ2-7 . TRBV19 TGTGCCAGTAGTAACCCTCCATGGTACGAGCAGTACTTC CASSNPPWYEQYF